A single sample gave rise to the 16 T cell receptor beta chains below, sequenced in a study of T-cell memory formation after mild COVID-19. From the 5' RACE reads, TCRdb called clonotypes with MiXCR, one entry per CDR3 protein. The sample carries 360,000 or so distinct CDR3 sequences, 25% to 30% recorded once. Sequencing input: PBMCs or a T cell subset sorted from them (not recorded which). The receptors here all came from an adult woman who had mild COVID-19 (a few samples of this study predate the infection). Cell type and time point are not known.

This clonotype was seen a handful of times. V is TRBV12-3 or TRBV12-4 and J is TRBJ2-7; no definite D call. Trimming removed 2 bases at V and 2 bases at J, with 10 bases between. This CDR3 is 14 amino acids long. CDR3 in amino acids: CASSLSQGPYEQYF. In DNA, the CDR3 is TGTGCCAGCAGTTTATCACAAGGTCCCTACGAGCAGTACTTC.

The chain joins TRBV30 to TRBJ2-7; D is possibly TRBD2 (5 bases). The CDR3 has 15 residues. V was trimmed by 2 bases and J by 9 bases, leaving 23 bases between them. CDR1 and CDR2 (germline): GTSNPN, SVGIG (reference sequence). The CDR3 sequence is CAWSTQSNSGPVQYF. Written as DNA, the CDR3 is TGTGCCTGGAGTACCCAGTCGAACAGCGGACCTGTGCAGTACTTC.

This clonotype was seen a few times. V gene TRBV21-1 combines with J gene TRBJ2-5; TRBD2 is the table's D call, not checked against the DNA. TRBV21-1 is a pseudogene locus. The CDR3 has 17 residues. The CDR3 spells CASSKVNRSRYQETQYF. CDR3 nucleotide sequence: TGTGCCAGCAGCAAAGTTAATCGCTCCCGGTACCAAGAGACCCAGTACTTC.

A few counts support this clonotype. The CDR3 is CASSALAAVDTQYF. The DNA for the CDR3 is TGTGCCAGCAGTGCTCTAGCGGCCGTGGATACGCAGTATTTT. This sequence joins TRBV6-5 and TRBJ2-3; TRBD2 matches 7 bases. The CDR3 spans 14 residues. Germline CDR1 reads MNHEY; CDR2 reads SVGAGI. V shed 5 bases, J shed 6 bases, and the junction held 8 bases outside the gene matches.

This rearrangement joins TRBV20-1 to TRBJ2-1, with TRBD2 identical over 15 bases. Trimming at V came to 6 bases and at J to 8 bases, leaving 11 bases not matched to a gene. Germline CDR1 is DFQATT and CDR2 is SNEGSKA (reference sequence). CDR3 length: 16 amino acids. CDR3: CSAFGGLAGGPYEQFF. Written as DNA, the CDR3 is TGCAGTGCGTTCGGAGGACTAGCGGGAGGGCCCTATGAGCAGTTCTTC.

The chain uses TRBV30 and TRBJ2-5, with 9 bases identical to TRBD2. The J segment lost 6 bases and the V segment lost 0 bases, leaving 5 bases of the junction unmatched. Germline CDR1 reads GTSNPN; CDR2 reads SVGIG (reference sequence). This CDR3 has 14 amino acids. CDR3 nucleotides: TGTGCCTGGAGTGTAGCGCTAGCGGGACAGACCCAGTACTTC. Translation: CAWSVALAGQTQYF.

This clonotype was seen more than once but under ten times. The V and J genes are TRBV20-1 and TRBJ1-4, with 9 bases lining up with TRBD1. V shed 1 base and J 8 bases; nucleotides not matched to a gene: 11. CDR1 is DFQATT, CDR2 SNEGSKA, per germline (reference sequence). This CDR3 has 16 residues. CDR3 DNA sequence: TGCAGTGCTAGAGGAACCGGAGGACAGGGGTACGAAAAACTGTTTTTT. Residues: CSARGTGGQGYEKLFF.

This clonotype was detected only once. V usage is TRBV12-3 or TRBV12-4 and J usage is TRBJ2-1; TRBD1 agrees at 10 bases. V lost 5 bases and J lost 5; bases outside the gene matches: 6. This CDR3 is built from 15 residues. The CDR3 DNA follows: TGTGCCAGCAGTGCCCGGGACAGGGGAAACAATGAGCAGTTCTTC. This gives the protein CASSARDRGNNEQFF.

This clonotype was detected only a few times. This chain links TRBV5-1 with TRBJ2-4; D possibly corresponds to TRBD2 (5 bases). Trimming took 3 bases from V and 9 from J, leaving 22 bases between them. The CDR3 has 16 residues. The germline V gene has CDR1 SGHRS and CDR2 YFSETQ. The CDR3 sequence: CASSSNSRAPRPIQYF. Here the CDR3 DNA reads TGCGCCAGCAGCTCGAATTCGCGGGCTCCACGTCCCATTCAGTACTTC.

The rearrangement uses TRBV7-2 and TRBJ2-7; 14 bases are shared with TRBD2. The CDR3 is 16 amino acids. The germline V gene has CDR1 SGHTA and CDR2 FQGNSA. Trimming at V came to 4 bases and at J to 2 bases, leaving 4 bases not matched to a gene. The chain's CDR3 is CASSSKGLAGAYEQYF. CDR3 nucleotide sequence: TGTGCCAGCAGCTCGAAGGGACTAGCGGGAGCCTACGAGCAGTACTTC.

This chain joins TRBV18 and TRBJ2-7, with D uncertain. The germline V gene encodes CDR1 KGHSH and CDR2 LQKENI. There are 14 residues in the CDR3. V was pared by 6 bases and J by 1 base, with 13 bases between. CDR3 sequence: CASSATQLSYEQYF. The CDR3 DNA follows: TGTGCCAGCTCCGCGACACAGTTGTCCTACGAGCAGTACTTC.

CDR3 residues: CSAFGTSGRGEQFF. DNA of the CDR3: TGCAGTGCTTTTGGGACTAGCGGAAGAGGTGAGCAGTTCTTC. The chain employs TRBV20-1 and TRBJ2-1; 11 bases are a match to TRBD2. The CDR3 has 14 amino acids. Germline V CDR1 and CDR2: DFQATT, SNEGSKA (reference sequence). Trimming took 5 bases from V and 9 from J; bases not matched to a gene: 9.

The genes are TRBV5-6 and TRBJ1-1; D possibly corresponds to TRBD1 (5 bases). V gave up 0 bases and J gave up 1 base, with 7 bases separating them. The length of the CDR3 is 14 residues. Germline CDR1 and CDR2: SGHDT and YYEEEE. CDR3 in amino acids: CASSLAGPNTEAFF. The DNA for the CDR3 is TGTGCCAGCAGCTTGGCGGGGCCGAACACTGAAGCTTTCTTT.

This clonotype was counted a few times. The rearrangement joins TRBV25-1 to TRBJ2-5, with D possibly TRBD2 on 5 matching bases. V lost 3 bases and J lost 0, with 14 bases in between. The V gene's germline CDR1 is MGHDK and CDR2 SYGVNS. This CDR3 has 16 amino acids. The CDR3 bases are TGTGCCAGCAGTGAGTCGGGGAGACCGTACCAAGAGACCCAGTACTTC. Amino acid sequence: CASSESGRPYQETQYF. Drawing the rest from reference TRBV25-1 and TRBJ2-5, the complete variable domain is EADIYQTPRYLVIGTGKKITLECSQTMGHDKMYWYQQDPGMELHLIHYSYGVNSTEKGDLSSESTVSRIRTEHFPLTLESARPSHTSQYLCASSESGRPYQETQYFGPGTRLLVL.

This chain connects TRBV9 to TRBJ2-5; 12 nucleotides line up with TRBD1. There are 16 residues in the CDR3. The germline V gene has CDR1 SGDLS and CDR2 YYNGEE. The junction had 6 bases not matched to a gene; V was cut back by 2 bases and J by 4 bases. This CDR3 is CASSVSGTGGRETQYF. The CDR3 DNA reads TGTGCCAGCAGCGTCAGCGGGACAGGGGGCAGAGAGACCCAGTACTTC.

In nucleotides, the CDR3 is TGTGCCACCAGCAGAGATTTTGCAGATACGCAGTATTTT. Translated: CATSRDFADTQYF. The chain recombines TRBV15 with TRBJ2-3; D is undetermined. The germline CDR1 and CDR2 sequences are LNHNV and YYDKDF (reference sequence). The CDR3 consists of 13 residues. The ends were cut back, 0 bases at V and 4 bases at J, with 5 bases in the middle.